Reported below is one TCR beta chain. Other DNA sequences within the sample encode an identical CDR3. The source of the sample is a study of CD8+ T cells in alopecia areata. Treatment reported: oral pan-JAK inhibitor, 5-10 mg twice daily. Extraction of RNA preceded its reverse transcription into cDNA, which served as the sequencing template. Assay: immunoSEQ multiplex PCR; the TCRdb copy retains only in-frame clones and omits some. The sample shows approximately 150,000 clones, 58% of them seen only once. CDR1 is SGHVS, CDR2 FNYEAQ, per germline. This CDR3 has 11 residues. V shed 0 bases and J shed 4 bases, with 0 bases lying between them.

The sequence came from a human donor with alopecia areata. The chain employs TRBV7-6 and TRBJ2-5; D remains ambiguous. Here the sequenced sample was CD4+ T cells sorted from blood, taken at week 56, from a patient treated with tofacitinib. The CDR3 nucleotides are TGTGCCAGCAGCTTAGCAGAGACCCAGTACTTC. It encodes CASSLAETQYF.